The sequence of this TCR beta chain was determined in a study of blood T cell repertoires in COVID-19. The CDR3 has 13 residues. Germline V gene data show CDR1 as SGHTA and CDR2 as FQGNSA. V dropped 1 base and J dropped 5; count of bases not matched to a gene: 2. Profiling relied on immunoSEQ multiplex PCR, and the TCRdb table lists in-frame clones only, not all of them. The table records 50,000 to 75,000 clones, 88% of them present only once. Sequencing was performed on peripheral blood. The chain uses TRBV7-2 and TRBJ2-7; TRBD2 matches 7 bases. This clonotype was obtained from a woman in her forties or fifties with active or convalescent COVID-19. The CDR3 protein is CASSLGSGDEQYF. For the CDR3, the DNA is TGTGCCAGCAGCTTAGGAAGCGGGGACGAGCAGTACTTC.